This passage covers 27 T cell receptor beta chains from one sample sequenced in a study of cytomegalovirus exposure and HLA in healthy donors. 60 Vbeta and 13 Jbeta primers were used in PCR. TCRdb keeps only in-frame clones here, not all; method: immunoSEQ multiplex PCR. The table shows 90,000 to 150,000 clones, with about 8.6% occurring only once. Sample: PBMCs. The receptor source for this set is a woman in her thirties or forties in good health and CMV-seropositive.

This clone has only a few counts. This chain joins TRBV5-1 and TRBJ1-1; 7 bases fit TRBD1. CDR1 is SGHRS and CDR2 is YFSETQ in the germline V gene. The CDR3 is 13 residues long. V was pared by 2 bases and J by 7 bases, with 5 bases of the junction left unmatched. The CDR3 DNA is TGCGCCAGCAGCTTAATTTCAGGGGGTGAAGCTTTCTTT. This encodes CASSLISGGEAFF.

The gene calls are TRBV7-9 and TRBJ1-4; no reliable D call. Trimming removed 5 bases from V and 1 base from J, with 11 bases in between. The CDR3 loop spans 15 amino acids. Per the germline V gene, CDR1 is SEHNR and CDR2 is FQNEAQ (reference sequence). The CDR3 nucleotides read TGTGCCAGCAGCCGCGGGGAGGGAACTAATGAAAAACTGTTTTTT. This encodes CASSRGEGTNEKLFF.

The chain has TRBV2 and TRBJ2-3; tentatively, D is TRBD1 (6 bases). This CDR3 contains 13 residues. V lost 4 bases to trimming and J lost 4 bases, with 9 bases between them. Per germline, CDR1 SNHLY and CDR2 FYNNEI. The CDR3 nucleotides are TGTGCCAGCAGTGGACAGGTTTCAGATACGCAGTATTTT. Translating gives CASSGQVSDTQYF. Full variable domain (outside the CDR3, taken from reference TRBV2 and TRBJ2-3): EPEVTQTPSHQVTQMGQEVILRCVPISNHLYFYWYRQILGQKVEFLVSFYNNEISEKSEIFDDQFSVERPDGSNFTLKIRSTKLEDSAMYFCASSGQVSDTQYFGPGTRLTVL.

This clone has a handful of counts. In the same sample, other DNA sequences code for this CDR3. The chain joins TRBV18 to TRBJ1-2, with D tentatively TRBD1 (5 bases). Germline V CDR1 and CDR2: KGHSH, LQKENI. This CDR3 has 13 amino acids. Between the trimmed V and J ends, which lost 2 bases and 10 bases, there was a span of 14 bases. CDR3 coding DNA: TGTGCCAGCTCACCATCCCAAGGGGTCGACTACACCTTC. Translating gives CASSPSQGVDYTF.

This clone showed up just a few times. J is TRBJ1-1 and V is TRBV19; 7 bases agree with TRBD1. The germline gives CDR1 LNHDA, CDR2 SQIVND (reference sequence). Trimming at V came to 7 bases and at J to 1 base, leaving 6 bases not matched to a gene. CDR3 length equals 14 residues. The CDR3 nucleotides read TGTGCCAGTATCATTACAGGGGAGAACACTGAAGCTTTCTTT. Residues: CASIITGENTEAFF.

This clone has a handful of counts. The gene calls are TRBV5-1 and TRBJ1-1; D perhaps matches TRBD1 (6 bases). This CDR3 region has 14 residues. The germline V gene has CDR1 SGHRS and CDR2 YFSETQ. The germline V and J ends were trimmed by 1 base and 5 bases, with 12 bases remaining between them. CDR3: CASSLSRGMTEAFF. The DNA for the CDR3 is TGCGCCAGCAGCTTGTCCAGGGGTATGACTGAAGCTTTCTTT. The variable domain in full, with the rest retrieved from reference TRBV5-1 and TRBJ1-1, is KAGVTQTPRYLIKTRGQQVTLSCSPISGHRSVSWYQQTPGQGLQFLFEYFSETQRNKGNFPGRFSGRQFSNSRSEMNVSTLELGDSALYLCASSLSRGMTEAFFGQGTRLTVV.

The rearrangement joins TRBV28 to TRBJ2-3, with a weak D call TRBD1 (6 bases). Trimming removed 1 base from V and 2 bases from J, with 7 bases in between. The CDR3 totals 14 residues. Germline V gene sequence: CDR1 MDHEN, CDR2 SYDVKM. The CDR3 DNA reads TGTGCCAGCAGTTTATCAGGGGTCACAGATACGCAGTATTTT. It translates to CASSLSGVTDTQYF. Drawing the rest from reference TRBV28 and TRBJ2-3, the complete variable domain is DVKVTQSSRYLVKRTGEKVFLECVQDMDHENMFWYRQDPGLGLRLIYFSYDVKMKEKGDIPEGYSVSREKKERFSLILESASTNQTSMYLCASSLSGVTDTQYFGPGTRLTVL.

The chain is built from TRBV28 and TRBJ1-4; D uncertain. The CDR3 is 15 amino acids. With 6 bases removed from V and 0 bases from J, the gap between germline ends came to 11 bases. Germline assignment: CDR1 MDHEN and CDR2 SYDVKM. The CDR3 region has the DNA TGTGCCAGCAGAATTCAAACGGCAACTAATGAAAAACTGTTTTTT. Encoded protein: CASRIQTATNEKLFF.

V gene TRBV20-1 combines with J gene TRBJ1-1; no definite D call. Trimming removed 4 bases from V and 6 bases from J, with 9 bases in between. Germline loops: CDR1 DFQATT, CDR2 SNEGSKA (reference sequence). The CDR3 contains 11 residues. CDR3 sequence: CSATREPEAFF. Here the CDR3 DNA reads TGCAGTGCTACGAGGGAGCCTGAAGCTTTCTTT.

This clone has just a few counts. This chain uses TRBV6-5 with TRBJ1-1, with 8 bases lining up with TRBD1. The ends lost 5 bases at V and 4 bases at J; junction bases unmatched: 6. The CDR3 has 14 residues. Germline V gene sequence: CDR1 MNHEY, CDR2 SVGAGI. The CDR3 nucleotides are TGTGCCAGCAGTCCCGACAGGGGAGGCACTGAAGCTTTCTTT. Protein product: CASSPDRGGTEAFF.

This clone was counted only a few times. V gene TRBV7-8 combines with J gene TRBJ1-6; 9 bases align to TRBD1. This CDR3 region has 17 residues. V gave up 3 bases and J gave up 4 bases; unmatched junction bases: 7. Germline assignment: CDR1 SGHVS and CDR2 FQNEAQ. CDR3 in amino acids: CASSLTGTGMYNSPLHF. The CDR3 DNA is TGTGCCAGCAGCTTGACCGGGACAGGGATGTATAATTCACCCCTCCACTTT.

CDR3 DNA sequence: TGTGCCAGTAGTACAAACAGGGAGACTGAAGCTTTCTTT. Amino acids: CASSTNRETEAFF. The chain uses TRBV19 and TRBJ1-1; the D gene is possibly TRBD1 (6 bases). V lost 4 bases, J lost 5 bases, and 11 bases lay in between. CDR1 LNHDA and CDR2 SQIVND come from the germline V gene (reference sequence). CDR3 size: 13 residues.

Only a few counts were recorded for this clone. V and J are TRBV5-1 and TRBJ1-3, with D perhaps TRBD1 (5 bases). There are 14 residues in the CDR3. CDR1 and CDR2 from the germline V gene are SGHRS and YFSETQ. V was clipped by 0 bases and J by 2 bases, with 6 bases between them. The CDR3 DNA sequence: TGCGCCAGCAGCTTGGTAGGGGCTGGAAACACCATATATTTT. As protein: CASSLVGAGNTIYF.

This sequence joins TRBV5-6 and TRBJ1-1; possibly TRBD1 for D (6 bases). CDR3 length equals 14 residues. CDR1 and CDR2 from the germline V gene are SGHDT and YYEEEE. V lost 2 bases and J 4 bases, leaving 12 bases between the germline ends. The CDR3 coding sequence is TGTGCCAGCAGCTTCCTTGACAGGAGCACTGAAGCTTTCTTT. Translation gives CASSFLDRSTEAFF.

This clone showed up just a few times. This chain connects TRBV7-9 to TRBJ2-7, with 7 bases fitting TRBD1. The CDR3 loop spans 16 amino acids. Per the germline V gene, CDR1 is SEHNR and CDR2 is FQNEAQ (reference sequence). Trimming at V came to 7 bases and at J to 1 base, leaving 13 bases not matched to a gene. CDR3 coding DNA: TGTGCCAGCACCTATGCCGGACAGGTCTCTTCCTACGAGCAGTACTTC. Translation: CASTYAGQVSSYEQYF.

A few counts support this clone. The rearrangement joins TRBV2 to TRBJ1-1; 8 positions agree with TRBD1. With V trimmed by 6 bases and J by 0 bases, 3 bases remained unmatched. CDR3 length: 14 residues. CDR1 SNHLY and CDR2 FYNNEI come from the germline V gene. The CDR3 here is CASRDRALNTEAFF. CDR3 nucleotide sequence: TGTGCCAGCAGGGACAGGGCCCTGAACACTGAAGCTTTCTTT.

At least ten counts were recorded for this clone. This chain links TRBV6-5 with TRBJ1-1; D gene unclear. This CDR3 contains 14 residues. The germline V gene has CDR1 MNHEY and CDR2 SVGAGI. Deletions cut 6 bases from V and 5 bases from J, with 16 bases between. Here the CDR3 DNA reads TGTGCCAGCAGCCTGACTGATATATGGACTGAAGCTTTCTTT. The encoded protein is CASSLTDIWTEAFF.

The V and J genes are TRBV9 and TRBJ2-1, with TRBD2 matching 9 bases. CDR3 size: 16 residues. Looked up from germline, CDR1 is SGDLS and CDR2 is YYNGEE. J gave up 3 bases and V 0 bases, and 4 bases lay outside the gene matches. This CDR3 is CASSVGASGVYNEQFF. In DNA, the CDR3 is TGTGCCAGCAGCGTAGGAGCTAGCGGGGTCTACAATGAGCAGTTCTTC. Drawing the rest from reference TRBV9 and TRBJ2-1, the complete variable domain is DSGVTQTPKHLITATGQRVTLRCSPRSGDLSVYWYQQSLDQGLQFLIQYYNGEERAKGNILERFSAQQFPDLHSELNLSSLELGDSALYFCASSVGASGVYNEQFFGPGTRLTVL.

This clone was seen more than once but under ten times. The chain joins TRBV30 to TRBJ2-2; 7 bases map to TRBD2. The V gene end was trimmed by 4 bases and the J gene end by 6 bases; junction bases not matched to a gene: 8. The germline V gene has CDR1 GTSNPN and CDR2 SVGIG (reference sequence). This CDR3 is built from 14 residues. In DNA form, the CDR3 reads TGTGCCTGGACCCAAACTAGCGTCGCCGGGGAGCTGTTTTTT. The encoded protein is CAWTQTSVAGELFF.

V usage is TRBV2 and J usage is TRBJ2-1; 12 bases map to TRBD2. This CDR3 contains 15 residues. The germline V gene has CDR1 SNHLY and CDR2 FYNNEI. Unmatched junction bases numbered 10, after V lost 7 bases and J lost 9 bases. The CDR3 here is CASNILAGGHSEQFF. In DNA form, the CDR3 reads TGTGCCAGCAATATTCTAGCGGGGGGGCATAGTGAGCAGTTCTTC.

The J gene is TRBJ2-1, the V gene TRBV27, with a weak D call TRBD2 (5 bases). The CDR3 is 16 amino acids. The germline V gene has CDR1 MNHEY and CDR2 SMNVEV (reference sequence). Between the trimmed V and J ends, which lost 5 bases and 3 bases, there was a span of 17 bases. CDR3 protein: CASSTWTQPVYNEQFF. CDR3 DNA: TGTGCCAGCAGTACCTGGACTCAACCAGTCTACAATGAGCAGTTCTTC.

J is TRBJ1-5 and V is TRBV6-5; TRBD1 aligns across 9 bases. V was clipped by 6 bases and J by 7 bases; unmatched bases: 4. The CDR3 extends over 13 amino acids. Germline lookup yields CDR1 MNHEY and CDR2 SVGAGI. The CDR3 bases are TGTGCCAGCAGCCGGACAGGGGCACAGCCCCAGCATTTT. It translates to CASSRTGAQPQHF.

This clone has only a few counts. The rearrangement joins TRBV6-6 to TRBJ1-5; 9 bases fit TRBD1. The trim removed 5 bases at V and 11 bases at J, leaving 4 bases unmatched. There are 12 residues in the CDR3. CDR1 is MNHNY and CDR2 is SVGAGI in the germline V gene (reference sequence). The DNA for the CDR3 is TGTGCCAGCAGTAGACAGGGGGGGACCCAGCATTTT. It codes for CASSRQGGTQHF.

This clone was found a few times. This CDR3 is also generated by other DNA sequences in the sample. The V and J genes are TRBV5-1 and TRBJ1-1, with 10 bases matching TRBD1. Germline V gene lookup returns CDR1 SGHRS and CDR2 YFSETQ. With V trimmed by 0 bases and J by 3 bases, 2 bases remained unmatched. CDR3 length equals 15 residues. In nucleotides, the CDR3 is TGCGCCAGCAGCTTGGGGGACAGGGGATACACTGAAGCTTTCTTT. This gives the protein CASSLGDRGYTEAFF.

The rearrangement links TRBV29-1 to TRBJ2-5, with TRBD1 as a possible D gene (6 bases). TRBJ2-7 explains the end of the DNA better; the J call may be wrong. The CDR3 consists of 12 residues. CDR1 SQVTM and CDR2 ANQGSEA come from the germline V gene. In DNA form, the CDR3 reads TGCAGCGTTTCTGAGGGGGTCGACGAGCAGTACTTC. Amino acid sequence: CSVSEGVDEQYF.

This clone turned up a few times. Within the sample, other DNA sequences also encode this same CDR3. The chain is built from TRBV7-2 and TRBJ2-7; unclear D gene. V lost 7 bases and J 3 bases, leaving 10 bases between the germline ends. The CDR3 is made up of 12 amino acids. Looked up from germline, CDR1 is SGHTA and CDR2 is FQGNSA. CDR3 sequence: CASTRLDYEQYF. DNA for the CDR3: TGTGCCAGCACTCGCCTAGACTACGAGCAGTACTTC.

The genes are TRBV19 and TRBJ1-2; 7 nucleotides agree with TRBD1. From germline, CDR1 is LNHDA and CDR2 SQIVND (reference sequence). The junction had 8 bases not matched to a gene; V was cut back by 6 bases and J by 4 bases. This CDR3 has 14 residues. CDR3: CASSPQGGAYGYTF. DNA for the CDR3: TGTGCCAGTAGCCCACAAGGGGGCGCCTATGGCTACACCTTC.